These 28 T cell receptor beta chains were all obtained from the same sample, sequenced in a study of T-cell reconstitution after alpha-beta-depleted transplantation in children. For TCRbeta, the library was prepared with unique molecular identifiers. Each CDR3 protein gets one entry after TCRdb re-called the PCR reads with MiXCR. Of 190,000 or so distinct CDR3 sequences in the sample, 6% to 7% were seen once. Source: PBMCs from the stem cell graft donor, taken from the stem cell graft. The receptors were sampled from a human donor who donated a stem cell graft to a child with Wiskott-Aldrich syndrome.

The sample holds a few counts of this clonotype. The chain uses TRBV4-3 and TRBJ2-1, with 12 bases fitting TRBD2. Germline V gene lookup returns CDR1 LGHNA and CDR2 YSLEER. J gave up 0 bases and V 0 bases, and 6 bases lay outside the gene matches. The CDR3 extends over 19 amino acids. The CDR3 nucleotides read TGCGCCAGCAGCCAAGATACGACTAGCGGGAGAGTCTCCTACAATGAGCAGTTCTTC. Translation: CASSQDTTSGRVSYNEQFF.

Here the CDR3 reads CASSVDGQGDYGYTF. CDR3 sequence (DNA): TGTGCCAGCAGCGTAGATGGACAGGGGGACTATGGCTACACCTTC. The chain joins TRBV9 to TRBJ1-2; 10 bases match TRBD1. The germline V gene has CDR1 SGDLS and CDR2 YYNGEE. Trimming at V came to 0 bases and at J to 3 bases, leaving 2 bases not matched to a gene. The CDR3 covers 15 residues.

The chain uses TRBV20-1 and TRBJ2-3; 8 bases line up with TRBD2. This CDR3 spans 17 amino acids. With 6 bases clipped from V and 0 bases from J, the junction kept 14 bases outside the gene matches. Looked up from germline, CDR1 is DFQATT and CDR2 is SNEGSKA (reference sequence). The CDR3 region has the DNA TGCAGTGCAAACCCGGCCACTAGCGGCAGAAGCACAGATACGCAGTATTTT. Its translation: CSANPATSGRSTDTQYF.

The table lists this clonotype with many counts. The V gene is TRBV7-2, the J gene TRBJ2-5, with D hard to call. V lost 3 bases and J 1 base, leaving 3 bases between the germline ends. CDR1 is SGHTA and CDR2 is FQGNSA in the germline V gene. This CDR3 has 12 amino acids. CDR3 sequence reads: CASSFFQETQYF. DNA for the CDR3: TGTGCCAGCAGCTTCTTCCAAGAGACCCAGTACTTC.

Many counts were recorded for this clonotype. The chain has TRBV24-1 and TRBJ2-3; 7 bases map to TRBD2. This CDR3 region has 12 residues. With V trimmed by 4 bases and J by 11 bases, 5 bases remained unmatched. Germline CDR1 KGHDR, CDR2 SFDVKD. CDR3 bases: TGTGCCACCAGTGACACCGGGAGGCAGCAGTATTTT. Protein product: CATSDTGRQQYF.

This clonotype occurred a few times. The chain employs TRBV5-1 and TRBJ2-1; D gene uncertain. The CDR3 is 14 residues long. V lost 4 bases to trimming and J lost 1 base, with 9 bases between them. CDR1 and CDR2 (germline): SGHRS, YFSETQ. The CDR3 region is CASSPAESYNEQFF. CDR3 DNA sequence: TGCGCCAGCAGCCCCGCGGAGTCCTACAATGAGCAGTTCTTC.

This clonotype was counted at least ten times. The chain couples TRBV6-5 to TRBJ2-7, with 8 bases lining up with TRBD1. The CDR3 sequence is 14 residues long. V lost 4 bases and J lost 2; bases outside the gene matches: 4. The germline CDR1 and CDR2 sequences are MNHEY and SVGAGI. This CDR3 reads CASSWDRRTYEQYF. The CDR3 DNA reads TGTGCCAGCAGTTGGGACAGGCGAACCTACGAGCAGTACTTC.

This clonotype has a count of ten or more. This CDR3 is CASSVGLAGGYNEQFF. DNA of the CDR3: TGTGCCAGCAGCGTAGGTCTAGCGGGAGGGTACAATGAGCAGTTCTTC. The chain uses TRBV9 and TRBJ2-1, with 12 bases aligning to TRBD2. Germline V CDR1 and CDR2: SGDLS, YYNGEE. This CDR3 spans 16 amino acids. V lost 0 bases and J lost 4; bases outside the gene matches: 2.

This clonotype occurred many times. This chain uses TRBV6-5 with TRBJ2-7; unclear D gene. Trimming took 0 bases from V and 1 from J, leaving 13 bases between them. This CDR3 is built from 16 residues. Germline V gene data show CDR1 as MNHEY and CDR2 as SVGAGI. CDR3 DNA sequence: TGTGCCAGCAGTTACTCAGGTACCGACTTTTCCTACGAGCAGTACTTC. Amino acids: CASSYSGTDFSYEQYF.

This clonotype has at least ten counts. The V gene is TRBV20-1, the J gene TRBJ2-5; no clear D gene. Trimming removed 5 bases from V and 5 bases from J, with 9 bases in between. Germline V gives CDR1 DFQATT, CDR2 SNEGSKA (reference sequence). This CDR3 has 11 residues. The CDR3 coding sequence is TGCAGTGCTTTAGTAGAGGAGACCCAGTACTTC. Amino acid sequence: CSALVEETQYF.

This clonotype has at least ten counts. The V and J genes are TRBV6-5 and TRBJ1-1; no clear D. Trimming removed 5 bases at V and 0 bases at J, with 10 bases between. This CDR3 is 14 amino acids long. Germline loops: CDR1 MNHEY, CDR2 SVGAGI. Written as DNA, the CDR3 is TGTGCCAGCAGTCCACGGGCCCTGAACACTGAAGCTTTCTTT. Amino acid sequence: CASSPRALNTEAFF.

This clonotype was counted many times. The chain employs TRBV29-1 and TRBJ2-3; the match to TRBD2 covers 11 bases. The V gene's germline CDR1 is SQVTM and CDR2 ANQGSEA. The J segment lost 2 bases and the V segment lost 4 bases, leaving 5 bases of the junction unmatched. The length of the CDR3 is 15 residues. CDR3 region: CSVGLAGGATDTQYF. The CDR3 nucleotides read TGCAGCGTTGGTTTAGCGGGAGGGGCCACAGATACGCAGTATTTT.

This clonotype showed up many times. CDR3 region: CASSPGAGYGYTF. CDR3 in DNA: TGTGCCAGCAGCCCCGGGGCAGGCTATGGCTACACCTTC. The chain is built from TRBV7-2 and TRBJ1-2; possibly TRBD1 for D (5 bases). There are 13 residues in the CDR3. The V gene's germline CDR1 is SGHTA and CDR2 FQGNSA. Trimming took 5 bases from V and 4 from J, leaving 11 bases between them.

This clonotype was seen repeatedly, ten times or more. The chain links TRBV5-1 to TRBJ2-7; 7 nucleotides align to TRBD1. This CDR3 is 17 amino acids long. V lost 0 bases to trimming and J lost 3 bases; unmatched junction nucleotides: 12. Germline CDR1 is SGHRS and CDR2 is YFSETQ. The CDR3 is CASSLGPSAGGNYEQYF. In DNA form, the CDR3 reads TGCGCCAGCAGCTTGGGGCCTTCGGCAGGGGGAAACTACGAGCAGTACTTC. The full variable domain, its missing parts supplied by reference TRBV5-1 and TRBJ2-7, is KAGVTQTPRYLIKTRGQQVTLSCSPISGHRSVSWYQQTPGQGLQFLFEYFSETQRNKGNFPGRFSGRQFSNSRSEMNVSTLELGDSALYLCASSLGPSAGGNYEQYFGPGTRLTVT.

This clonotype was detected ten times or more. V is TRBV20-1 and J is TRBJ2-1; D is perhaps TRBD1 or TRBD2 (5 bases each). Germline V CDR1 and CDR2: DFQATT, SNEGSKA (reference sequence). The CDR3 is made up of 15 amino acids. V dropped 5 bases and J dropped 0 bases, with 14 bases sitting between them. DNA of the CDR3: TGCAGTGCTGGAGCCGGGGCTAGCTCCTACAATGAGCAGTTCTTC. As protein: CSAGAGASSYNEQFF.

This clonotype was observed many times. The chain joins TRBV12-3 or TRBV12-4 to TRBJ2-1, with 10 positions matching TRBD2. CDR3 length: 16 amino acids. J gave up 6 bases and V 1 base, and 6 bases lay outside the gene matches. The CDR3 DNA reads TGTGCCAGCAGTTTAGGGGGGCTAGCGGGAGTCAATGAGCAGTTCTTC. This gives the protein CASSLGGLAGVNEQFF.

In its sample, this clonotype was seen many times. The chain recombines TRBV18 with TRBJ2-5; tentatively, D is TRBD1 (5 bases). The CDR3 contains 14 residues. Trimming took 2 bases from V and 1 from J, leaving 8 bases between them. Germline CDR1 reads KGHSH; CDR2 reads LQKENI. The CDR3 here is CASSPGAPQETQYF. In DNA, the CDR3 is TGTGCCAGCTCACCAGGGGCTCCCCAAGAGACCCAGTACTTC.

As to this clonotype: The junction does not match germline at one end; this may be a read error. This rearrangement joins TRBV20-1 to TRBJ2-3; 10 bases map to TRBD1. The CDR3 has 17 amino acids. Per the germline V gene, CDR1 is DFQATT and CDR2 is SNEGSKA (reference sequence). CDR3 nucleotides: TGCTGTGCTAGAGAGCCCTCAGGGACAGGGGGCACAGATACGCAGTATTTT. Its translation: CCAREPSGTGGTDTQYF.

This clonotype has ten or more counts. CDR3 loop: CASSLVSGASSYNEQFF. CDR3 DNA: TGTGCCAGCAGCTTAGTTTCGGGGGCCAGCTCCTACAATGAGCAGTTCTTC. This chain joins TRBV7-2 and TRBJ2-1, with D perhaps assigned TRBD1 or TRBD2 (6 bases each). Trimming took off 1 base at V and 0 bases at J, with 13 bases between the two ends. Germline lookup yields CDR1 SGHTA and CDR2 FQGNSA. The length of the CDR3 is 17 residues.

This clonotype was picked up many times. The chain couples TRBV28 to TRBJ2-2; D is unclear. CDR1 is MDHEN and CDR2 is SYDVKM in the germline V gene. Trimming stripped 6 bases from V and 4 bases from J, with 9 bases between. The CDR3 loop spans 13 amino acids. The CDR3 DNA is TGTGCCAGCAGGTTCCTCGCCACCGGGGAGCTGTTTTTT. Its translation: CASRFLATGELFF.

This clonotype was recorded at least ten times. V and J are TRBV7-7 and TRBJ2-7, with D perhaps TRBD1 (6 bases). Deletions cut 5 bases from V and 3 bases from J, with 11 bases between. CDR1 is SSHAT and CDR2 is FNYEAQ in the germline V gene (reference sequence). This CDR3 contains 13 residues. CDR3 protein: CASSLTGDYEQYF. The CDR3, as DNA: TGTGCCAGCAGCCTGACAGGAGACTACGAGCAGTACTTC.

With regard to this clonotype: The germline gene is not matched at one end of the junction; a read error may be the cause. This rearrangement joins TRBV12-3 or TRBV12-4 to TRBJ2-1; D is uncertain. The CDR3 runs 19 residues. CDR3 bases: TGTACCAGCAGTTTTGAGGTGGCCCTTTCGGCCCTAATCTACAATGAGCAGTTCTTC. It is translated as CTSSFEVALSALIYNEQFF.

This sequence joins TRBV20-1 and TRBJ2-3, with TRBD2 identical over 11 bases. From germline, CDR1 is DFQATT and CDR2 SNEGSKA (reference sequence). CDR3 length: 14 amino acids. V lost 6 bases and J lost 5; bases outside the gene matches: 7. The CDR3: CSAIAGGGGDTQYF. The CDR3 DNA reads as TGCAGTGCAATAGCGGGGGGGGGTGGAGATACGCAGTATTTT.

This clonotype was seen repeatedly, ten times or more. The rearrangement links TRBV29-1 to TRBJ2-1; TRBD2 aligns across 9 bases. Germline V gene data show CDR1 as SQVTM and CDR2 as ANQGSEA. The CDR3 totals 15 residues. J was trimmed by 7 bases and V by 6 bases; bases with no gene match: 13. The CDR3 here is CSVTLSLAGSNEQFF. CDR3 coding DNA: TGCAGCGTGACGTTGTCGCTAGCGGGAAGTAATGAGCAGTTCTTC.

CDR3 residues: CASSPPNLQETQYF. The DNA for the CDR3 is TGTGCCAGCTCACCACCGAACCTCCAAGAGACCCAGTACTTC. The chain couples TRBV18 to TRBJ2-5; no firm D call. The CDR3 is 14 amino acids. Trimming cost V 0 bases and J 1 base, with 6 bases left between them. Germline V gene lookup returns CDR1 KGHSH and CDR2 LQKENI.

This clonotype was observed a handful of times. This chain connects TRBV4-1 to TRBJ2-7; TRBD1 matches at 8 bases. Germline V gives CDR1 MGHRA, CDR2 YSYEKL. The CDR3 has 15 amino acids. V lost 7 bases, J lost 0 bases, and 8 bases stayed unmatched. CDR3 sequence reads: CASTLSTGGSYEQYF. CDR3 DNA sequence: TGCGCCAGCACCCTGAGCACAGGGGGCTCCTACGAGCAGTACTTC.

This clonotype has a count of ten or more. V usage is TRBV10-2 and J usage is TRBJ1-2; D gene ambiguous. CDR1 and CDR2 (germline): WSHSY, SAAADI. V gave up 5 bases and J gave up 4 bases, with 14 bases separating them. This CDR3 is 14 amino acids long. The CDR3 reads CASSYTRTGYGYTF. Written as DNA, the CDR3 is TGCGCCAGCAGTTATACCCGGACTGGCTATGGCTACACCTTC.

This clonotype was picked up many times. The chain links TRBV29-1 to TRBJ2-7, with 9 bases identical to TRBD1. CDR3 length equals 13 residues. Looked up from germline, CDR1 is SQVTM and CDR2 is ANQGSEA. Losses at the gene ends were 6 bases for V and 3 bases for J; bases not matched to a gene: 6. The CDR3 DNA reads as TGCAGCGTCCGGGACAGGGACCTCTACGAGCAGTACTTC. As protein: CSVRDRDLYEQYF.